This T cell receptor beta chain was observed in a study of patients and donors after allogeneic stem cell transplantation. The CDR3 extends over 15 amino acids. Between the trimmed V and J ends, which lost 5 bases and 4 bases, there was a span of 15 bases. Germline V CDR1 and CDR2: SGHTA, FQGNSA. TCRdb processed the RT-PCR reads anew with MiXCR; each CDR3 protein has one entry. The sample shows about 410,000 distinct CDR3 sequences, roughly 17% of them seen only once. This TCR derives from a human donor who was either an allogeneic HSCT recipient or a stem cell or donor lymphocyte infusion donor (not recorded which). It is not recorded whose cells these are; they may come from a transplant donor. The gene calls are TRBV7-2 and TRBJ2-1; D is unclear. Sequencing was done on a sample of blood, either unsorted or a sorted T cell fraction (not recorded which). CDR3 loop: CASSLGRYLYNEQFF. The CDR3 DNA sequence: TGTGCCAGCAGCCTCGGAAGGTACCTTTACAATGAGCAGTTCTTC. The complete variable domain, with remaining parts taken from reference TRBV7-2 and TRBJ2-1, reads GAGVSQSPSNKVTEKGKDVELRCDPISGHTALYWYRQSLGQGLEFLIYFQGNSAPDKSGLPSDRFSAERTGGSVSTLTIQRTQQEDSAVYLCASSLGRYLYNEQFFGPGTRLTVL.